This TCR beta chain was recovered during a study of blood T cell repertoires in COVID-19. Study-wide context: Both acute and convalescent COVID-19 samples were obtained from the United States, Italy and Spain. PBMCs, B-cell-depleted T cells, or T cells were the source of the cDNA or gDNA that made up the material.

In the original processing: Cell counts per sample came from amplifying reference gene primers. Produced via immunoSEQ multiplex PCR; TCRdb's table is partial and in-frame only. The DNA gave D and trimming, while V, J and clone size come from that table. The sample yields about 140,000 clones, 82% seen once. This CDR3 has 15 amino acids. The junction had 4 bases not matched to a gene; V was cut back by 0 bases and J by 2 bases. CDR1 and CDR2 (germline): MNHEY, SVGAGI. This TCR was recovered from a woman of 80 years or more with acute or convalescent COVID-19. The sequenced material came from peripheral blood. The chain couples TRBV6-5 to TRBJ2-7; 7 nucleotides match TRBD1. DNA for the CDR3: TGTGCCAGCAGTTACTCAGGGACAGCCACCTACGAGCAGTACTTC. Translated, it gives CASSYSGTATYEQYF.